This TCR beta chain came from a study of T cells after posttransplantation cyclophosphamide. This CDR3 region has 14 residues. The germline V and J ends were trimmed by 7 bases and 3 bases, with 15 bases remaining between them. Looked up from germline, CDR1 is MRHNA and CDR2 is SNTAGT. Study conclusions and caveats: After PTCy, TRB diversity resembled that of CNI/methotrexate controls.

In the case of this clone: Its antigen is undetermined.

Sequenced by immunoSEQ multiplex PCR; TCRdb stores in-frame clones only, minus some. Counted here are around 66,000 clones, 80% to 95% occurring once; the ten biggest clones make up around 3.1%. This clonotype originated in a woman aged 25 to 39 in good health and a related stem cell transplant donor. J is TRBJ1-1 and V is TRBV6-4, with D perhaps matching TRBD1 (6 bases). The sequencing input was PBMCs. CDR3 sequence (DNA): TGTGCCAGCAAACACGACAGGCAAGACACTGAAGCTTTCTTT. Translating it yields CASKHDRQDTEAFF.